This TCR beta chain was retrieved from a study of STAT5B mutations in CD4+ large granular lymphocyte leukemia. Overall study: The CDR3 'QG' motif was associated with a particular HLA allele among healthy donors. Study-level results: 8/27 top patient clones versus 2/35 control clones were TRBV06-family.

The assay was run at survey level. Here immunoSEQ multiplex PCR was the method, and the copy in TCRdb shows in-frame clones only, minus some. The repertoire includes 30,000 or so clones, approximately 73% of them detected once, and roughly 2% sits in the top ten. As concerns this clone: Antigen unknown.

There are 15 residues in the CDR3. The trim removed 3 bases at V and 6 bases at J, leaving 5 bases unmatched. Germline V gene data show CDR1 as LGHNA and CDR2 as YSLEER. This clonotype was obtained from a human donor in good health. The gene calls are TRBV4-3 and TRBJ2-2; 9 bases are shared with TRBD1. The sequencing sample was made of CD4+ T cells from blood buffy coats. The CDR3 loop is CASSHARQGAGELFF. In nucleotides, the CDR3 is TGCGCCAGCAGCCACGCGCGACAGGGGGCCGGGGAGCTGTTTTTT.